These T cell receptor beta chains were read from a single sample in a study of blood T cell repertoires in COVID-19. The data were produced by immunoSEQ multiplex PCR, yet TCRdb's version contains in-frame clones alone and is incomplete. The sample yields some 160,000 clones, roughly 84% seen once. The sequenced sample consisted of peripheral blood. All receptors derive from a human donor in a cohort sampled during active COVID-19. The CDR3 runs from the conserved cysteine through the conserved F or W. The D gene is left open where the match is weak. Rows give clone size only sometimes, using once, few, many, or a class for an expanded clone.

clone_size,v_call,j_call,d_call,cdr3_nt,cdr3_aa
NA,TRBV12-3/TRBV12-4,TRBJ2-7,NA,TGTGCCAGCAGCCCTACTAGGATCTACGAGCAGTACTTC,CASSPTRIYEQYF
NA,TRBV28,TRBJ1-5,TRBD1,TGTGCCAGCAGTTTAAGGACAGGGGCTAACAATCAGCCCCAGCATTTT,CASSLRTGANNQPQHF
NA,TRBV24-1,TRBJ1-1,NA,TGTGCCACCAGTGATTTCAGACAGAGAGAAGCTTTCTTT,CATSDFRQREAFF
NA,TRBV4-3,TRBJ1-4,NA,TGCGCCAGCAGCCGGTTTGGAGGGGATAATGAAAAACTGTTTTTT,CASSRFGGDNEKLFF
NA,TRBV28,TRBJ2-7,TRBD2,TGTGCCAGCAGTCATCGACTAGCGGGAGTCCTCGAGCAGTACTTC,CASSHRLAGVLEQYF
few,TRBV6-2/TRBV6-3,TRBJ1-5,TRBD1,TGTGCCAGCAGTCGGGACAGCTATAGCAATCAGCCCCAGCATTTT,CASSRDSYSNQPQHF
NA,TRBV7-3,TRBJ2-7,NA,TGTGCCAGCAGCCGGACCCCCGGGATCGGGGAGCAGTACTTC,CASSRTPGIGEQYF
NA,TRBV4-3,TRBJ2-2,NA,TGCGCCAGCAGCCAAGATCTGCGCACCGGGGAGCTGTTTTTT,CASSQDLRTGELFF
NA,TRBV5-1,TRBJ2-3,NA,TGCGCCAGCAGCCTCCAGGGGTTCAACACAGATACGCAGTATTTT,CASSLQGFNTDTQYF
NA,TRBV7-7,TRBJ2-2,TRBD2,TGTGCTAGCAGCTTAGGGAGCGGGAGTACCGGGGAGCTGTTTTTT,CASSLGSGSTGELFF
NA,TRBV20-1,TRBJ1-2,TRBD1,TGCAGTGCTAGTCCCACAGGGGCCTATTATGGCTACACCTTC,CSASPTGAYYGYTF
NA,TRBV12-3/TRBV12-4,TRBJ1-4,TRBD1,TGTGCCAGCTCGACAGGGGTGGGTGAAAAACTGTTTTTT,CASSTGVGEKLFF
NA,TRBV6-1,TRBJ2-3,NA,TGTGCCAGCAGTGAAGGTAATACGCAGTATTTT,CASSEGNTQYF
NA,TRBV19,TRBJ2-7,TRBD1,TGTGCCAGTAGTATACTGACAGGGGGCTACTACGAGCAGTACTTC,CASSILTGGYYEQYF
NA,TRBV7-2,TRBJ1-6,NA,TGTGCCAGCAGCTTAGGGGCAGGGTCACCCCTCCACTTT,CASSLGAGSPLHF
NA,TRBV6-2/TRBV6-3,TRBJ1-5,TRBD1,TGTGCCAGCAGTCATCTGGACAGGGCTGGATATCAGCCCCAGCATTTT,CASSHLDRAGYQPQHF
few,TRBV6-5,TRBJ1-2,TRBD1,TGTGCCAGCAGTCCAGGGGGCTACTATGGCTACACCTTC,CASSPGGYYGYTF
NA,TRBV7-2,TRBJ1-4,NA,TGTGCCAGCAGCTTAGGGCAAACAGGGAAAGAAAAACTGTTTTTT,CASSLGQTGKEKLFF
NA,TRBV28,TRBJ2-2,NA,TGTGCCAGCAGTTTAGGCGGGGCGAACACCGGGGAGCTGTTTTTT,CASSLGGANTGELFF
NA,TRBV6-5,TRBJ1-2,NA,TGTGCCAGCAGGGGACACACGAACTATGGCTACACCTTC,CASRGHTNYGYTF
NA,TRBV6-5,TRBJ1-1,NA,TGTGCCAGCAGTTACGACAGGACGATGAACACTGAAGCTTTCTTT,CASSYDRTMNTEAFF
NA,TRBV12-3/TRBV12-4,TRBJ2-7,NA,TGTGCCAGCAGTACCGACAGTTACGAGCAGTACTTC,CASSTDSYEQYF
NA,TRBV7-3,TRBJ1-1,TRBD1,TGTGCCAGCAGCTTAACGGACAGGGGGACTGAAGCTTTCTTT,CASSLTDRGTEAFF
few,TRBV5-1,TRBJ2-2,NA,TGCGCCAGCAGCTTGGGGCGCGGGAACACCGGGGAGCTGTTTTTT,CASSLGRGNTGELFF
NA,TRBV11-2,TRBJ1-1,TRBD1,TGTGCCAGCAGCTTAAGGGGGCGGGGTCACACTGAAGCTTTCTTT,CASSLRGRGHTEAFF
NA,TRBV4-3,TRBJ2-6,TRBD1,TGCGCCAGCAGCCAAGAATCCGGGACAGGGACTGGGGCCAACGTCCTGACTTTC,CASSQESGTGTGANVLTF
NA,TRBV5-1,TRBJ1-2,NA,TGCGCCAGCAGCTTGGATGAGTCGAAGTATGGCTACACCTTC,CASSLDESKYGYTF
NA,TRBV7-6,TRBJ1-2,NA,TGTGCCAGCAGCTTAGGCGCAGGGGATGGCTACACCTTC,CASSLGAGDGYTF
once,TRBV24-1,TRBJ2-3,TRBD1,TGTGCCACCAGGGGACAGGGGACAGATACGCAGTATTTT,CATRGQGTDTQYF
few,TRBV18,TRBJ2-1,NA,TGTGCCAGCTCACCTAGTGGGGCTCTCTACAATGAGCAGTTCTTC,CASSPSGALYNEQFF
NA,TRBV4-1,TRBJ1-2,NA,TGCGCCAGCAGCCACAGTAACTATGGCTACACCTTC,CASSHSNYGYTF
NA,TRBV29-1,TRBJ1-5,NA,TGCAGCGTTGAAGAGTCAGGGTCAGGTCAGCCCCAGCATTTT,CSVEESGSGQPQHF
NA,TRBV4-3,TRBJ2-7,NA,TGCGCCAGCAGCCAAGGGGGGGGCCGCTCCTACGAGCAGTACTTC,CASSQGGGRSYEQYF
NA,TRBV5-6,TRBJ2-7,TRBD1,TGTGCCAGCAAGAACCGGGACAGGGGACACGAGCAGTACTTC,CASKNRDRGHEQYF
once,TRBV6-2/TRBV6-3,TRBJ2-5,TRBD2,TGTGCCAGCAGTCCACTAGCGGGAGTGGAGACCCAGTACTTC,CASSPLAGVETQYF
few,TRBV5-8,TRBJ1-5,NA,TGTGCCAGCAGCGCCAGGCCAGGGCAGCCCCAGCATTTT,CASSARPGQPQHF
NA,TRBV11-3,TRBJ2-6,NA,TGTGCCAGCAGCTTAGGATCGACTAGTGGGGCCAACGTCCTGACTTTC,CASSLGSTSGANVLTF
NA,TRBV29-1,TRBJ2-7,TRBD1,TGCAGCGTTGCATTAGACAGGGGGCTCTACGAGCAGTACTTC,CSVALDRGLYEQYF
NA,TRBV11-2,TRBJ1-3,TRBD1,TGTGCCAGCAGCAAGGACAGGGTTGCCGGAAACACCATATATTTT,CASSKDRVAGNTIYF
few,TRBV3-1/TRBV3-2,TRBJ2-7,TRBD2,TGTGCCAGCAGCCTTAGCGGGGGGGCCTACGAGCAGTACTTC,CASSLSGGAYEQYF
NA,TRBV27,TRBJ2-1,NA,TGTGCCAGCAGTTTCGGGGGTACCTACAATGAGCAGTTCTTC,CASSFGGTYNEQFF
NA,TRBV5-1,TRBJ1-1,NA,TGCGCCAGCAGCTTGGGAGAAGTGAACACTGAAGCTTTCTTT,CASSLGEVNTEAFF
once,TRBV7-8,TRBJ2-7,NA,TGTGCCAGCAGCCTACTTCCGGCCAGGGGTGAAGAGCAGTACTTC,CASSLLPARGEEQYF
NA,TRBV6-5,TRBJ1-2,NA,TGTGCCAGCAGTTACTCTAGTGGGCCGACGAGAGGCTACACCTTC,CASSYSSGPTRGYTF
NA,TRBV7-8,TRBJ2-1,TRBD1,TGTGCCAGCAGCTTGTTTTCAGGGACAGCGAGCTCCTACAATGAGCAGTTCTTC,CASSLFSGTASSYNEQFF
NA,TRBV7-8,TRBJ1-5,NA,TGTGCCAGCAGCACCCAGGGTAGCAATCAGCCCCAGCATTTT,CASSTQGSNQPQHF
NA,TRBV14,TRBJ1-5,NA,TGTGCCAGCAGCCAAGATAATGGGGGGGGCGCCGGCAATCAGCCCCAGCATTTT,CASSQDNGGGAGNQPQHF
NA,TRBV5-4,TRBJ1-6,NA,TGTGCCAGCAGGACTGACAGCTCCTATAATTCACCCCTCCACTTT,CASRTDSSYNSPLHF
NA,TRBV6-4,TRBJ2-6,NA,TGTGCCAGCAGTGACGGAGGAACCTCTGGGGCCAACGTCCTGACTTTC,CASSDGGTSGANVLTF
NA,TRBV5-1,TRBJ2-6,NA,TGCGCCAGCAGCACGAGACGGGGACTCAACCCTGGGGCCAACGTCCTGACTTTC,CASSTRRGLNPGANVLTF
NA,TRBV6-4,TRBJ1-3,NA,TGTGCCAGCAGGCCCGACAGTGCTGGAAACACCATATATTTT,CASRPDSAGNTIYF
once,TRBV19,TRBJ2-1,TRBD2,TGTGCCAGTAGTATACAGCGGGAGACCTACAATGAGCAGTTCTTC,CASSIQRETYNEQFF
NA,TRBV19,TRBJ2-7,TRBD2,TGTGCCAGTAGTAATCAGCGGGGCTCCTACGAGCAGTACTTC,CASSNQRGSYEQYF
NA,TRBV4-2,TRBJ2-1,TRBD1,TGTGCCAGCAGCCCCTTGGACAGGGGAGGGGATGAGCAGTTCTTC,CASSPLDRGGDEQFF
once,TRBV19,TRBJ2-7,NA,TGTGCCAGTAGCAACCGGGACAGAGGGGGGTACGAGCAGTACTTC,CASSNRDRGGYEQYF
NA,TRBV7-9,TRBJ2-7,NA,TGTGCCAGCAGCGGGACACCGGTCTCCTACGAGCAGTACTTC,CASSGTPVSYEQYF
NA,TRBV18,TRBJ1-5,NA,TGTGCCAGCTCAAGGTCAGGGGATAGCAATCAGCCCCAGCATTTT,CASSRSGDSNQPQHF